Each of the 15 T cell receptor beta chains below was sequenced from the same sample in a study of technical replicates of blood from a handful of donors. Only in-frame clones appear in the TCRdb table, and some are missing; sequencing was by immunoSEQ multiplex PCR. This table holds tens of thousands of clones, roughly 94% found once. Source material: T cells isolated from PBMCs. The receptors derive from a human donor in good health.

This chain links TRBV5-1 with TRBJ2-3, with 9 bases aligning to TRBD2. Unmatched junction bases numbered 1, after V lost 0 bases and J lost 5 bases. Per the germline V gene, CDR1 is SGHRS and CDR2 is YFSETQ. The CDR3 is made up of 14 amino acids. The DNA of the CDR3 is TGCGCCAGCAGCTTGGAACTAGCGGGAGATACGCAGTATTTT. It specifies CASSLELAGDTQYF.

The chain employs TRBV9 and TRBJ2-3; 12 bases fit TRBD2. Germline CDR1 and CDR2: SGDLS and YYNGEE. The V segment lost 3 bases and the J segment 0 bases; nucleotides outside the gene matches: 2. This CDR3 spans 16 amino acids. The DNA of the CDR3 is TGTGCCAGCAGCGGTGGGACTAGCGGGAGCACAGATACGCAGTATTTT. Protein sequence: CASSGGTSGSTDTQYF.

The chain couples TRBV7-9 to TRBJ1-5, with D tentatively TRBD1 (5 bases). Germline CDR1 is SEHNR and CDR2 is FQNEAQ (reference sequence). Trimming cost V 0 bases and J 4 bases, with 10 bases left between them. This CDR3 comprises 15 residues. The CDR3 reads CASSLAGHENQPQHF. As DNA, the CDR3 is TGTGCCAGCAGCTTAGCCGGACACGAAAATCAGCCCCAGCATTTT. Together with reference TRBV7-9 and TRBJ1-5, the CDR3 gives the full variable domain: DTGVSQNPRHKITKRGQNVTFRCDPISEHNRLYWYRQTLGQGPEFLTYFQNEAQLEKSRLLSDRFSAERPKGSFSTLEIQRTEQGDSAMYLCASSLAGHENQPQHFGDGTRLSIL.

This clone was counted a few times. This chain connects TRBV6-6 to TRBJ1-1; D is possibly TRBD1 (5 bases). The CDR3 length is 13 residues. Germline values: CDR1 MNHNY, CDR2 SVGAGI (reference sequence). V was cut by 2 bases and J by 11 bases, with 15 bases left in between. The CDR3 DNA follows: TGTGCCAGCAGTTACGGGAACCCCAAGGGGGCTTTCTTT. This gives the protein CASSYGNPKGAFF.

This chain connects TRBV5-6 to TRBJ2-2; no reliable D call. Germline V gene data show CDR1 as SGHDT and CDR2 as YYEEEE. V lost 1 base and J lost 4, with 11 bases in between. This CDR3 contains 15 residues. The CDR3 DNA sequence: TGTGCCAGCAGCTTGCGAGGTCGGCCCACCGGGGAGCTGTTTTTT. As protein: CASSLRGRPTGELFF.

This clone has just one count. The rearrangement uses TRBV9 and TRBJ1-2; D unresolved. The V and J ends lost 0 bases and 2 bases respectively, with 8 bases between them. Germline CDR1 is SGDLS and CDR2 is YYNGEE. This CDR3 is 14 amino acids long. The CDR3 DNA follows: TGTGCCAGCAGCGTAGCTGAGCCCAACTATGGCTACACCTTC. Translation gives CASSVAEPNYGYTF.

This clone was seen only once. The genes are TRBV18 and TRBJ2-7; 10 positions agree with TRBD1. The V and J ends lost 4 bases and 5 bases, in that order; junction bases with no gene match: 5. Looked up from germline, CDR1 is KGHSH and CDR2 is LQKENI. The CDR3 covers 14 residues. CDR3 nucleotide sequence: TGTGCCAGCTCACTGACAGGGGGCGAAGACGAGCAGTACTTC. As protein: CASSLTGGEDEQYF.

The CDR3 is CASSLVYRSPYEQYF. CDR3 in DNA: TGTGCCAGCAGCTTGGTGTATCGAAGCCCCTACGAGCAGTACTTC. V gene TRBV5-6 combines with J gene TRBJ2-7, with D hard to call. There are 15 residues in the CDR3. Trimming removed 0 bases at V and 2 bases at J, with 12 bases between. Germline-derived CDR1 and CDR2 are SGHDT and YYEEEE.

The chain carries TRBV7-3 and TRBJ1-1; 9 bases fit TRBD1. Trimming at V came to 4 bases and at J to 3 bases, leaving 6 bases not matched to a gene. Looked up from germline, CDR1 is SGHTA and CDR2 is FQGTGA. The CDR3 loop spans 15 amino acids. DNA of the CDR3: TGTGCCAGCAGCTCGACAGGGGGGAGGTACACTGAAGCTTTCTTT. Its protein is CASSSTGGRYTEAFF.

This chain joins TRBV6-5 and TRBJ1-4; TRBD1 agrees at 8 bases. The CDR3 is made up of 15 amino acids. Germline V gene lookup returns CDR1 MNHEY and CDR2 SVGAGI. Trimming at V came to 0 bases and at J to 4 bases, leaving 1 base not matched to a gene. The CDR3 DNA sequence: TGTGCCAGCAGTTACTCGACAGGGGTTAATGAAAAACTGTTTTTT. Translating it yields CASSYSTGVNEKLFF.

The chain couples TRBV5-6 to TRBJ2-1, with TRBD2 matching over 12 bases. After removal of 6 bases from V and 5 bases from J, the junction contained 6 bases not matched to a gene. Germline CDR1 SGHDT, CDR2 YYEEEE. This CDR3 region has 15 residues. This chain's CDR3 is CASKKTSGRNNEQFF. The CDR3 DNA reads as TGTGCCAGCAAAAAGACTAGCGGGAGAAACAATGAGCAGTTCTTC.

This sequence joins TRBV5-1 and TRBJ2-5; D is undetermined. There are 13 residues in the CDR3. CDR1 is SGHRS and CDR2 is YFSETQ in the germline V gene. V dropped 1 base and J dropped 4 bases, with 8 bases sitting between them. The CDR3 loop is CASSLSPGETQYF. CDR3 nucleotides: TGCGCCAGCAGCTTGTCTCCGGGAGAGACCCAGTACTTC.

This rearrangement joins TRBV11-3 to TRBJ2-3, with TRBD2 matching 7 bases. This CDR3 contains 17 residues. The V gene end was trimmed by 6 bases and the J gene end by 0 bases; junction bases not matched to a gene: 12. Germline assignment: CDR1 SGHNT and CDR2 YENEEA. The CDR3: CASSPNKRGQSTDTQYF. CDR3 nucleotide sequence: TGTGCCAGCAGTCCTAATAAGCGGGGCCAAAGCACAGATACGCAGTATTTT.

In this sample, this clone turned up once. The chain combines TRBV28 with TRBJ2-3; 11 bases line up with TRBD1. The CDR3 extends over 14 amino acids. Per the germline V gene, CDR1 is MDHEN and CDR2 is SYDVKM. The V gene end was trimmed by 8 bases and the J gene end by 4 bases; junction bases not matched to a gene: 5. The CDR3 region is CASAGTGGSDTQYF. The CDR3 region has the DNA TGTGCCAGCGCCGGGACAGGGGGGTCAGATACGCAGTATTTT.

The chain carries TRBV9 and TRBJ2-7; D is undetermined. The length of the CDR3 is 15 residues. Between the trimmed V and J ends, which lost 0 bases and 1 base, there was a span of 11 bases. Germline lookup yields CDR1 SGDLS and CDR2 YYNGEE. CDR3 DNA: TGTGCCAGCAGCGTAGCCTTTCGAGAGTCCTACGAGCAGTACTTC. Translated: CASSVAFRESYEQYF.